One T cell receptor beta chain is described in this entry. Per the original data handling: Amplification of reference gene primers was used by the study to estimate nucleated cell counts. Using immunoSEQ multiplex PCR, the repertoire was profiled, and TCRdb retains in-frame clones only, with some absent. That table supplies the V and J calls and clone size; D and trimming were determined from the DNA. This table holds more than 80,000 clones, around 84% found once. The data belong to a study of blood T cell repertoires in COVID-19. Study as a whole: Both acute and convalescent COVID-19 samples were obtained from the United States, Italy and Spain. PBMCs, B-cell-depleted T cells, or T cells provided the cDNA or gDNA that made up the material.

The CDR3 has 14 residues. V shed 2 bases and J shed 4 bases, with 11 bases lying between them. Per the germline V gene, CDR1 is LNHDA and CDR2 is SQIVND (reference sequence). V usage is TRBV19 and J usage is TRBJ1-1, with a possible D match to TRBD1 (5 bases). Input material: peripheral blood. This receptor was obtained from a man aged 40-49 years with acute or convalescent COVID-19. The CDR3 DNA reads TGTGCCAGTAGTATACATCAGGGTGGCACTGAAGCTTTCTTT. Protein sequence: CASSIHQGGTEAFF.